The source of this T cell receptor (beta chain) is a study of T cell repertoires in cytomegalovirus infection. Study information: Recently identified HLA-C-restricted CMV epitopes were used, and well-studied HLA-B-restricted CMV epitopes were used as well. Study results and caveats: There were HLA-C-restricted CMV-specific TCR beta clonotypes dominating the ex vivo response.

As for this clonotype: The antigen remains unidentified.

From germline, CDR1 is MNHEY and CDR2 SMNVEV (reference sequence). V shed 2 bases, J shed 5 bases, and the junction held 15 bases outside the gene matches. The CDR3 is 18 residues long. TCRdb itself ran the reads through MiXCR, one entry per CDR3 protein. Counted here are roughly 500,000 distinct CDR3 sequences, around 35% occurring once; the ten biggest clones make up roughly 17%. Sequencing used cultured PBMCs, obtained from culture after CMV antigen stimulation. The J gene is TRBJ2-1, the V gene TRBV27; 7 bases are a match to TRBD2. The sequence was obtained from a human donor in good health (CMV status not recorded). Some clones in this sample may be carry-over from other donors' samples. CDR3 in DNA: TGTGCCAGCAGTTTAAGGCCTAGCGGCCACCCATTAAACAATGAGCAGTTCTTC. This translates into CASSLRPSGHPLNNEQFF.